This T cell receptor beta chain appears in the sequencing data of a study of HIV-infected patients and healthy controls. About the research overall: By the second bleed, viral load was undetectable in about 65% of the 16 patients. Study-level findings and limits: The diversity differences were not explained by slight age and sex differences between study cohorts. Significantly higher mean Gini indices appeared in HIV-infected repertoires, possibly reflecting oligoclonality.

At least ten counts were recorded for this clonotype. Its cognate antigen is unknown. Alpha and beta constant-region primers primed reverse transcription of around 500 ng RNA. Alpha and beta chain libraries were made separately by chain-specific third strand synthesis with multiplexing indices. TCRdb re-analysed the 5' RACE reads in MiXCR, keeping a single row per CDR3 protein. The sample includes about 14,000 distinct CDR3 sequences, around 12% of them seen just once. This CDR3 spans 16 amino acids. The V gene's germline CDR1 is MGHRA and CDR2 YSYEKL. The germline V and J ends were trimmed by 3 bases and 2 bases, with 17 bases remaining between them. Roughly three months, about 14 weeks, into antiretroviral therapy, follow-up blood was collected. The repertoire came from unfractionated whole blood and reflected all unsorted peripheral T cells. The RNA source was an approximately 2.6 ml peripheral blood draw.

The sequence was collected from an adult with HIV infection. The donor label of this sample is uncertain. The chain links TRBV4-1 to TRBJ2-7; D call uncertain. The material was blood, obtained during antiretroviral therapy. CDR3: CASSQLNGRAPYEQYF. The CDR3 DNA reads TGCGCCAGCAGCCAGTTAAACGGACGGGCCCCCTACGAGCAGTACTTC.